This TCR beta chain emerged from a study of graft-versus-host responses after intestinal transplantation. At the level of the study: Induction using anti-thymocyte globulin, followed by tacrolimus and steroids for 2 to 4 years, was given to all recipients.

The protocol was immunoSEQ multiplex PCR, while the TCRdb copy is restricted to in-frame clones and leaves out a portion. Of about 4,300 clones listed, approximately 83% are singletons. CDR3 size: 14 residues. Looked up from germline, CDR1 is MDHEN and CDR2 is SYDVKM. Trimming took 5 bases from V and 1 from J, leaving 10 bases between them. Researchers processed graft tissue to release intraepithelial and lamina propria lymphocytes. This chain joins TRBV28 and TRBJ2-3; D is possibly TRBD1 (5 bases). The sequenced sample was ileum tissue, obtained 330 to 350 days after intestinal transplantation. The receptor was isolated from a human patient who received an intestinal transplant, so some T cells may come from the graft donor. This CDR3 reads CASSPQTGTDTQYF. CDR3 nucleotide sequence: TGTGCCAGCAGTCCCCAGACAGGCACAGATACGCAGTATTTT.